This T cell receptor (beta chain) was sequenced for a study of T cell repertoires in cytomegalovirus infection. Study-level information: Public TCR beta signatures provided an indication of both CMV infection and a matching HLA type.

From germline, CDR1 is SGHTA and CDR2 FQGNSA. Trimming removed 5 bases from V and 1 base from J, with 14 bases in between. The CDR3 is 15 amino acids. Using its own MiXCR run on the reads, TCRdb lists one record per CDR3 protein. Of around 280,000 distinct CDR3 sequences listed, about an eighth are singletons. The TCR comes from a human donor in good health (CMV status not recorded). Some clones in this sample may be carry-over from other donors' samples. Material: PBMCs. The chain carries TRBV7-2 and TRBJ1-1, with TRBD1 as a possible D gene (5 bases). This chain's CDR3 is CASSPMMDKNTEAFF. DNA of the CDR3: TGTGCCAGCAGCCCAATGATGGACAAGAACACTGAAGCTTTCTTT.